This TCR beta chain was recovered during a study of blood T cell repertoires in COVID-19 (dated by TCRdb to 2020 to 2021). The study in broad terms: ImmuneRACE Cohort 3 recovered participants were defined by two consecutive negative NP/OP PCR tests, healthcare professional clearance, or symptom resolution. Collaborator samples came from the United States, Italy and Spain and covered acute and convalescent phases of COVID-19. The material from the prospective study consisted of cDNA or gDNA derived from T cells, B-cell-depleted T cells, or PBMCs. Subjects who had been exposed to COVID-19, were actively infected with it, or had recovered from it provided the deeply sampled blood TCRbeta repertoires that made up the dataset. The repertoires were released in a freely available public database meant as a resource for research on the immune response to SARS-CoV-2. The samples were drawn from two sources: the first 160 participants of the ongoing ImmuneRACE study, and 1,254 subjects contributed by 6 global collaborators. The sample metadata nearly always contained a de-identified subject ID, COVID-19 status, age in years and sex. Where available, HLA class I and class II types were taken from metadata supplied by the sample provider and were not determined by assay-based typing. Study-wide findings and limitations: The quantity of clinical and demographic metadata differed by source and by participant and was supplied without curation.

The immunoSEQ Assay, a bias-controlled multiplex PCR, was used to amplify TCRbeta CDR3 regions from genomic DNA. The authors' analysis ran thus. Nucleated cell counts per sample were estimated from amplification of reference gene primers within the assay. To quantify the absolute abundance of each unique TCRbeta CDR3 rearrangement, sequence reads were collapsed and filtered. For each sample, productive Simpson clonality was calculated by taking the square root of Simpson's diversity index across productive rearrangements. TCRdb provides this immuneACCESS table in a form limited to in-frame rearrangements. Some clones are lacking; in checked studies, under half of them reflect an unresolved V gene, and why the rest are absent is not known. The D gene and trimming were derived from the DNA, and the V and J assignments and clone size from that table. The sample table shows approximately 250,000 clones, and 88% are seen once. Around 2% of the sample goes to the ten largest clones.

Enrolling through a virtual design, the prospective study's participants ranged in age from about 18 to 89 years and lived across some 23 United States geographic areas. In the prospective study, participants were assigned to cohorts based on the clinical history participants reported in a screening survey and a study questionnaire. Each participant in the prospective study had whole blood, serum and a nasopharyngeal or oropharyngeal swab collected by mobile phlebotomists. Prospective study participants could optionally give additional blood draws and questionnaires over an approximately 2-month period. Before DNA extraction, prospective study blood samples were shipped either frozen or at room temperature. This clone was seen a single time. Its antigen is unknown. No qualities accompany the bases; no much larger clone lies one base away. Material for sequencing was PBMCs or T cells enriched from blood (not recorded which). The TCR sequence derives from a woman aged 55-70 years in a cohort exposed to, infected with or recovered from COVID-19 (not recorded which).

The nucleotide sequence reads TGTGCCTGGGGCGGTAACTATGGCTACACCTTC. This gives the protein CAWGGNYGYTF. The chain links TRBV30 with TRBJ1-2; too little of a D gene remains to name it. Trimming costs V 5 bases and J 1 base, and their ends lie 5 bases apart. According to the germline V gene (reference sequence), CDR1 reads GTSNPN and CDR2 reads SVGIG. The CDR3 sequence holds 11 residues, the cysteine and phenylalanine included. The DNA shown is the 33-base CDR3, in frame from base 1.